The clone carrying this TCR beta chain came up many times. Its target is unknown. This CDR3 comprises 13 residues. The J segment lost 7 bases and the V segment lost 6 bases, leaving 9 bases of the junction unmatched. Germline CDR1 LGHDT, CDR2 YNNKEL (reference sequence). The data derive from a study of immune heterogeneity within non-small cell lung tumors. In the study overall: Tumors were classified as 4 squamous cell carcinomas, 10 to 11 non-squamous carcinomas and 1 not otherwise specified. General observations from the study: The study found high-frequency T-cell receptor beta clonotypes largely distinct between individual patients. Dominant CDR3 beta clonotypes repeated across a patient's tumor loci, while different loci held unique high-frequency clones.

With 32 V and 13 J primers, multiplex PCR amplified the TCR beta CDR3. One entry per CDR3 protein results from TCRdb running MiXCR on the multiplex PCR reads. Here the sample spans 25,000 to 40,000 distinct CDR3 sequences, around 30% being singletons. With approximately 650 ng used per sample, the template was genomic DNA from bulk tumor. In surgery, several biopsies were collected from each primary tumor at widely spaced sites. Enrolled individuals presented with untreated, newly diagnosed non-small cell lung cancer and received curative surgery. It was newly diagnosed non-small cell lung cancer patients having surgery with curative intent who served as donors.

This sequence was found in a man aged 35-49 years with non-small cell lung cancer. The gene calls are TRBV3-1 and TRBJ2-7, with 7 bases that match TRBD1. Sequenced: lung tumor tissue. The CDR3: CASSQMRGQEQYF. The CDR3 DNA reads TGTGCCAGCAGTCAAATGAGGGGGCAAGAGCAGTACTTC.